This T cell receptor beta chain is from a study of blood T cells in healthy people across ages. V was clipped by 7 bases and J by 7 bases; unmatched bases: 8. The CDR3 covers 14 residues. Through a sample-barcoded 5' primer and a J-beta primer mix, a second PCR was run for 7 to 11 cycles. From the 5' RACE reads, TCRdb called clonotypes with MiXCR, one entry per CDR3 protein. The table has about 1.5 million distinct CDR3 sequences, 35% to 45% seen once. This chain connects TRBV12-3 or TRBV12-4 to TRBJ1-5; 9 nucleotides line up with TRBD1. Sample: blood. The receptor's source is a woman aged 18-29 years in good health. As DNA, the CDR3 is TGTGCCAGCAACCCGACAGGGGGGAGACAGCCCCAGCATTTT. It yields the protein CASNPTGGRQPQHF.